Each of the 6 T cell receptor beta chains below was sequenced from the same sample in a study of T-cell memory formation after mild COVID-19. TCRdb reprocessed the 5' RACE reads with MiXCR, giving one entry per CDR3 protein. The sample has 15,000 to 20,000 distinct CDR3 sequences, over 20% seen once. Input material: PBMCs or a T cell subset sorted from them (not recorded which). These receptors came from a man between 18 and 29 years old who had mild COVID-19 (a few samples of this study predate the infection). Cell type and time point are not known.

This clonotype came up many times. The rearrangement joins TRBV27 to TRBJ1-6; no definite D call. Germline V gives CDR1 MNHEY, CDR2 SMNVEV (reference sequence). V lost 4 bases and J lost 10, with 11 bases in between. The CDR3 spans 13 residues. The CDR3 DNA sequence: TGTGCCAGCAGTTACCAGGTCTCATCACCCCTCCACTTT. Translated, it gives CASSYQVSSPLHF.

This clonotype was counted ten times or more. The chain is built from TRBV18 and TRBJ2-4, with TRBD1 matching over 7 bases. With 4 bases clipped from V and 4 bases from J, the junction kept 10 bases outside the gene matches. CDR1 and CDR2 from the germline V gene are KGHSH and LQKENI. CDR3 length: 16 residues. The CDR3 nucleotides are TGTGCCAGCTCACATAAGGGGGCCCGGAATAAAAACATTCAGTACTTC. Protein: CASSHKGARNKNIQYF.

This clonotype was detected a few times. V gene TRBV2 combines with J gene TRBJ1-1; TRBD1 matches at 7 bases. The V gene end was trimmed by 5 bases and the J gene end by 2 bases; junction bases not matched to a gene: 5. This CDR3 is 14 amino acids long. Germline V lookup: CDR1 SNHLY, CDR2 FYNNEI. This CDR3 is CASSLRQGNTEAFF. CDR3 nucleotides: TGTGCCAGCAGTCTCAGACAGGGAAACACTGAAGCTTTCTTT.

This clonotype was recorded many times. V is TRBV15 and J is TRBJ1-5; a possible D gene is TRBD1 (5 bases). The V gene lost 0 bases and the J gene lost 5 bases, with 8 bases spanning the gap. Germline values: CDR1 LNHNV, CDR2 YYDKDF (reference sequence). This CDR3 has 14 amino acids. The CDR3 coding sequence is TGTGCCACCAGCAGAGATTTGGGGGATCAGCCCCAGCATTTT. Translation gives CATSRDLGDQPQHF.

The chain links TRBV20-1 to TRBJ2-5; D is unresolved. Per the germline V gene, CDR1 is DFQATT and CDR2 is SNEGSKA (reference sequence). With 5 bases removed from V and 2 bases from J, the gap between germline ends came to 9 bases. The CDR3 spans 12 residues. The CDR3 sequence is CSAPRVQETQYF. DNA of the CDR3: TGCAGTGCTCCCCGGGTTCAAGAGACCCAGTACTTC.

This clonotype was recorded a few times. The J gene is TRBJ1-4, the V gene TRBV5-1; 9 bases map to TRBD1. Unmatched junction bases numbered 13, after V lost 0 bases and J lost 7 bases. CDR3 length: 18 residues. Germline V gene sequence: CDR1 SGHRS, CDR2 YFSETQ. DNA for the CDR3: TGCGCCAGCAGCTTGGGGACAGGGGCCCTTGGGGCGAGTGAAAAACTGTTTTTT. This sequence encodes CASSLGTGALGASEKLFF.